The clone carrying this T cell receptor beta chain appeared a few times. Its cognate antigen is unknown. Treatment indicated: roughly 11-day PBMC culture with coronavirus spike peptide pools or control peptides (ViraFEST assay). The CDR3 loop spans 13 amino acids. Trimming removed 4 bases at V and 0 bases at J, with 7 bases between. Germline CDR1 reads GTSNPN; CDR2 reads SVGIG (reference sequence). At the Johns Hopkins FTIC core, DNA taken from cultured CD4+ T cells was sequenced by way of the Oncomine TCR Beta short-read assay. TCRdb re-called the PCR reads with MiXCR, one entry per CDR3 protein. Here the sample spans more than 10,000 distinct CDR3 sequences, over 60% being singletons. The data stem from a study of vaccination and CD4 T cells after COVID-19. Background on the study: Each individual in the study obtained two doses of BNT162b2 or mRNA-1273 vaccine.

This chain links TRBV30 with TRBJ1-5, with D possibly being TRBD1 (5 bases). The source of this sequence is a human donor who had recovered from COVID-19. Specimen: CD4+ T cells from blood, cultured in vitro. CDR3 bases: TGTGCCTGGACGGACAATAGCAATCAGCCCCAGCATTTT. This translates into CAWTDNSNQPQHF.